This T cell receptor beta chain was profiled in a study of low-dose radiotherapy and immunotherapy resistance in tumors. About the research overall: Radiation delivery to Cohort 1 consisted of 0.5 Gy per fraction every 2 weeks, summing to 6.5 Gy.

Time point: before trial treatment. Donors were treated with nivolumab, ipilimumab, aspirin, and low-dose cyclophosphamide and radiotherapy. This clonotype was detected many times. The conserved phenylalanine or tryptophan normally closing the CDR3 is absent here, so this likely arose from a read error. No DNA is shown, since the ends of the CDR3 on it are uncertain; the CDR3 is the one TCRdb lists. cDNA synthesis used a TRAV/TRBV-specific primer set for both chains. It was with a constant-region primer and a V-primer adapter that TCRs were amplified over around 20 PCR cycles. One entry per CDR3 protein results from TCRdb running MiXCR on the reads. The data show tens of thousands of distinct CDR3 sequences, 15% to 20% seen once. The germline CDR1 and CDR2 sequences are SGHAT and FQNNGV. The CDR3 comprises 11 residues, both ends counted.

The clonotype comes from a male donor with prostate cancer. The rearrangement joins TRBV11-2 to TRBJ1-2. Material: PBMCs, obtained before treatment. This CDR3 is CASSPLRETTI.